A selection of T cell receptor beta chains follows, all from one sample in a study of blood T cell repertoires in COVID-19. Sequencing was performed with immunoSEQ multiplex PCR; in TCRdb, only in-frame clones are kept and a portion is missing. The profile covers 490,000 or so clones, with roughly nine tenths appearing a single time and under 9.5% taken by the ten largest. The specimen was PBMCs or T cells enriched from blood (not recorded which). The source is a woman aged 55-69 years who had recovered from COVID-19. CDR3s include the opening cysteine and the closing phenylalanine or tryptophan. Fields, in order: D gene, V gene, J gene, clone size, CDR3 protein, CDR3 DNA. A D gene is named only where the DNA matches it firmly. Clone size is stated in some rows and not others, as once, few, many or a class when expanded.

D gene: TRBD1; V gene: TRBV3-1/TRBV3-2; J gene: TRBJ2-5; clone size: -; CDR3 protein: CASSLGTGAPQETQYF; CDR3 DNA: TGTGCCAGCAGCCTCGGGACAGGGGCGCCCCAAGAGACCCAGTACTTC
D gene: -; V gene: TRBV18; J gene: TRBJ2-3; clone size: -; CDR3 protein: CASSPRASHRAGASTDTQYF; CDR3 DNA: TGTGCCAGCTCACCACGTGCGTCCCATCGGGCGGGGGCTAGCACAGATACGCAGTATTTT
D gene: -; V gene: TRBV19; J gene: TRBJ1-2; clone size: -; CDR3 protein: CASSMVGVANYGYTF; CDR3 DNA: TGTGCCAGTAGTATGGTGGGAGTAGCTAACTATGGCTACACCTTC
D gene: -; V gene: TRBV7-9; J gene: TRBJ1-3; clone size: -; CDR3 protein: CASSLAYSPSSGNTIYF; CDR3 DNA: TGTGCCAGCAGCTTAGCTTACAGCCCGAGCTCTGGAAACACCATATATTTT
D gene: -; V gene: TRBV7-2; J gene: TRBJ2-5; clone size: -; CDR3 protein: CASSRQQVPETQYF; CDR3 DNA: TGTGCCAGCAGCCGCCAACAGGTACCCGAGACCCAGTACTTC
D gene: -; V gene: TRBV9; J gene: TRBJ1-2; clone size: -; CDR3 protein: CASSVGGMAGYTF; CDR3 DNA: TGTGCCAGCAGCGTAGGCGGCATGGCTGGCTACACCTTC
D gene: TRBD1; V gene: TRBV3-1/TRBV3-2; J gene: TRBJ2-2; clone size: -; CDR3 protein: CASTGGRTGELFF; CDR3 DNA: TGTGCCAGCACAGGGGGTAGAACCGGGGAGCTGTTTTTT
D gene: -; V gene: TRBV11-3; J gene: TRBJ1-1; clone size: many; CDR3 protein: CASSGTVGAFF; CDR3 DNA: TGTGCCAGCAGCGGCACAGTAGGAGCTTTCTTT
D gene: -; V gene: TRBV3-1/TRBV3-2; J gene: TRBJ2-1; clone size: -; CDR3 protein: CASSPQGGYEQFF; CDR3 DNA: TGTGCCAGCAGCCCGCAGGGGGGATATGAGCAGTTCTTC
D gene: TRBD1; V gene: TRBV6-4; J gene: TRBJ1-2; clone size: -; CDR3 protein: CASSVNRGPNYGYTF; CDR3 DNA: TGTGCCAGCAGTGTCAACAGGGGTCCTAACTATGGCTACACCTTC
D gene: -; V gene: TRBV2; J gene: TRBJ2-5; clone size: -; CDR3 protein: CASSETRQETQYF; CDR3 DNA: TGTGCCAGCAGTGAAACTCGCCAAGAGACCCAGTACTTC
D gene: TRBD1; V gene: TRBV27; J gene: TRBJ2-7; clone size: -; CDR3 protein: CASKRTGSNEQYF; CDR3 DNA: TGTGCCAGCAAACGGACAGGGAGCAACGAGCAGTACTTC
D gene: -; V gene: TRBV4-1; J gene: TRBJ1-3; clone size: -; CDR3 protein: CASSQFRTVAGNTIYF; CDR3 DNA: TGCGCCAGCAGCCAATTCCGGACAGTCGCTGGAAACACCATATATTTT
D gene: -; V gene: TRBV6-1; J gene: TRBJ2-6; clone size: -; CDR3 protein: CASSEPGHQAGGANVLTF; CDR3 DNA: TGTGCCAGCAGCGAACCGGGACACCAAGCGGGGGGGGCCAACGTCCTGACTTTC
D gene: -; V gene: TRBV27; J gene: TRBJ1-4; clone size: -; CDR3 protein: CASSSGQFNEKLFF; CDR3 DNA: TGTGCCAGCAGCTCCGGACAGTTTAATGAAAAACTGTTTTTT
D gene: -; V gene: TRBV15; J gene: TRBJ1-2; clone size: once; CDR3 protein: CATSRDWVSTTNYGYTF; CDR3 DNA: TGTGCCACCAGCAGAGATTGGGTCTCCACTACTAACTATGGCTACACCTTC
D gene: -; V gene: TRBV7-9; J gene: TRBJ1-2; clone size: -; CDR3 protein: CASSSPGPWGDYTF; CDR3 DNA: TGTGCCAGCAGCTCCCCGGGGCCCTGGGGGGACTACACCTTC
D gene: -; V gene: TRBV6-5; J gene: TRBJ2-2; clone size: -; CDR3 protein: CASSYPSGELFF; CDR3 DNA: TGTGCCAGCAGTTACCCTAGCGGGGAGCTGTTTTTT
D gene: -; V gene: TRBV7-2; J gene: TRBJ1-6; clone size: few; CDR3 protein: CASRQQGWNSPLHF; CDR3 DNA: TGTGCCAGCCGACAACAGGGTTGGAATTCACCCCTCCACTTT
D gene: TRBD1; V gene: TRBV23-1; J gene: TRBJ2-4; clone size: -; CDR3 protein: CASSGTGGHIQYF; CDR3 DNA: TGCGCCAGCAGTGGGACAGGGGGACACATTCAGTACTTC
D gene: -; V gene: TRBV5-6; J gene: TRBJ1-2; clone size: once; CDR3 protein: CASSPAHGENTF; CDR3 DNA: TGTGCCAGCAGCCCAGCCCACGGGGAAAACACCTTC
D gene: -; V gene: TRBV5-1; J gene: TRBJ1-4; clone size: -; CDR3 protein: CASKMDIQDREKLFF; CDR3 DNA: TGCGCCAGCAAGATGGACATCCAGGACCGGGAAAAACTGTTTTTT
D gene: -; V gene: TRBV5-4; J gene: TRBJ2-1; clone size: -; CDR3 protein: CASSQRGRDHEQFF; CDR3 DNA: TGTGCCAGCAGTCAGAGGGGGAGAGACCATGAGCAGTTCTTC
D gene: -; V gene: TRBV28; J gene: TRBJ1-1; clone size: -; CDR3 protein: CASSSGGAPGAFF; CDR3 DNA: TGTGCCAGCAGTTCCGGTGGCGCCCCGGGAGCTTTCTTT
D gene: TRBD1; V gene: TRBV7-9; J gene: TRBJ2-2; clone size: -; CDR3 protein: CASSPMTGSITGELFF; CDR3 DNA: TGTGCCAGCAGCCCCATGACAGGGTCGATTACCGGGGAGCTGTTTTTT
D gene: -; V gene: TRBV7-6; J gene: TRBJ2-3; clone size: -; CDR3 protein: CASAPLTGQGDTQYF; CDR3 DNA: TGTGCCAGCGCCCCGCTGACGGGGCAGGGGGATACGCAGTATTTT
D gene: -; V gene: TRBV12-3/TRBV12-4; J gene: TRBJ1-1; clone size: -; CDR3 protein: CASSFSETEAFF; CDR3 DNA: TGTGCCAGCAGTTTTAGCGAGACTGAAGCTTTCTTT
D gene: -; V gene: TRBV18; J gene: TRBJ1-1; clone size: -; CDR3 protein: CASSPNSNTEAFF; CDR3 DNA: TGTGCCAGCTCACCTAACTCGAACACTGAAGCTTTCTTT
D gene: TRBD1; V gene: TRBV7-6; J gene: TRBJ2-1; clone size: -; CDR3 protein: CASRPQGWGEQFF; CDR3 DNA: TGTGCCAGCAGGCCACAGGGGTGGGGTGAGCAGTTCTTC
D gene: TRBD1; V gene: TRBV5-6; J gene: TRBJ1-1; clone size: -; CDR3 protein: CASSPRQGTIMNTEAFF; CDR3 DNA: TGTGCCAGCAGCCCCCGACAGGGAACCATTATGAACACTGAAGCTTTCTTT
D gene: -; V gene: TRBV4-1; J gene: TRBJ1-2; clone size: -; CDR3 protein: CASSQLNTGTYGYTF; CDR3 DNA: TGCGCCAGCAGCCAATTAAATACAGGGACCTATGGCTACACCTTC
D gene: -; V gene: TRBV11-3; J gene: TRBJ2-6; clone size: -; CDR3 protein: CASSPGSSGANVLTF; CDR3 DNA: TGTGCCAGCAGCCCAGGGTCCTCTGGGGCCAACGTCCTGACTTTC
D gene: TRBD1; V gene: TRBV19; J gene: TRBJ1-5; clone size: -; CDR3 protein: CASSRNRGRPQPQHF; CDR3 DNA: TGTGCCAGTAGCCGTAACAGGGGGAGGCCTCAGCCCCAGCATTTT
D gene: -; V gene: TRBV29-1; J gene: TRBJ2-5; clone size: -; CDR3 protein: CSVDLDRETQYF; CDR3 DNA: TGCAGCGTTGACTTGGACAGAGAGACCCAGTACTTC
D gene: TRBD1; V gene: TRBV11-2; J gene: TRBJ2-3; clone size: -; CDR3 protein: CASSPLQGAYADTQYF; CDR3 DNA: TGTGCCAGCAGCCCCTTACAGGGGGCTTACGCAGATACGCAGTATTTT
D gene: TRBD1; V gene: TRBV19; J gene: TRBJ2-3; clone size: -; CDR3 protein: CASSLDRVGTDTQYF; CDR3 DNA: TGTGCCAGTAGCCTCGACAGGGTGGGCACAGATACGCAGTATTTT
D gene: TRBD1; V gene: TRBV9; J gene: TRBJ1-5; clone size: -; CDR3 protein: CASSEQGDQPQHF; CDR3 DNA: TGTGCCAGCAGCGAACAGGGGGATCAGCCCCAGCATTTT
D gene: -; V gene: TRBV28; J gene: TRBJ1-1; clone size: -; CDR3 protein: CASYAHTANTEAFF; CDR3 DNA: TGTGCCAGCTACGCCCATACAGCGAACACTGAAGCTTTCTTT
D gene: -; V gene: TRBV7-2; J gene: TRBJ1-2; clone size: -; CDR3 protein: CASSSTGIYGYTF; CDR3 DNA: TGTGCCAGTTCCTCCACAGGGATTTATGGCTACACCTTC
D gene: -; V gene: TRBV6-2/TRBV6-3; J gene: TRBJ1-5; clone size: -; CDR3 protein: CASSDSASNQPQHF; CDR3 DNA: TGTGCCAGCAGCGACAGTGCTAGCAATCAGCCCCAGCATTTT
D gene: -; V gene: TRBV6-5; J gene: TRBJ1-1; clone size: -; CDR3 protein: CASRGGSLTEAFF; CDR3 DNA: TGTGCCAGCAGGGGGGGGAGCCTCACTGAAGCTTTCTTT
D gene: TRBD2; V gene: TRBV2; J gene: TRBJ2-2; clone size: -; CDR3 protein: CARGVREDNTGELFF; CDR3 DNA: TGTGCCAGAGGGGTACGGGAGGATAACACCGGGGAGCTGTTTTTT
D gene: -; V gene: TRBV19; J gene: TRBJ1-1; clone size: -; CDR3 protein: CASALRENTEAFF; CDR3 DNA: TGTGCCAGTGCCCTAAGAGAGAACACTGAAGCTTTCTTT
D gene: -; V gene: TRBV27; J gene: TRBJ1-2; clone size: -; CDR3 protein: CASSLSTGGRDYGYTF; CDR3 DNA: TGTGCCAGCAGTTTATCGACGGGGGGCCGCGACTATGGCTACACCTTC
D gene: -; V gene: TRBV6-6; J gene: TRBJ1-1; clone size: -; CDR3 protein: CASSYKAQANTEAFF; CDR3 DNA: TGTGCCAGCAGCTATAAGGCACAGGCGAACACTGAAGCTTTCTTT
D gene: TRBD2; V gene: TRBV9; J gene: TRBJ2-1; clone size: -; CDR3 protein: CASSAQRGGLGEQFF; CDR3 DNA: TGTGCCAGCAGCGCCCAGCGGGGGGGTCTTGGGGAGCAGTTCTTC
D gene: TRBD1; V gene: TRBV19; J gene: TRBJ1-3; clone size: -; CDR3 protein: CASSQTGGGNTIYF; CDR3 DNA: TGTGCCAGTAGCCAGACAGGGGGTGGAAACACCATATATTTT
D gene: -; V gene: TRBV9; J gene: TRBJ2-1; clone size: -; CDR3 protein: CASSVAGPSSYNEQFF; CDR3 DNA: TGTGCCAGCAGCGTAGCTGGGCCAAGCTCCTACAATGAGCAGTTCTTC
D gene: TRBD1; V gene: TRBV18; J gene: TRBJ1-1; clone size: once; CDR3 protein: CASSGDSQEAFF; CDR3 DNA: TGTGCCAGCTCAGGGGACAGTCAAGAAGCTTTCTTT
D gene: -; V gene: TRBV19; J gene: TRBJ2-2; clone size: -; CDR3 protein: CASSMAGTGELFF; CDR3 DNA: TGTGCCAGTAGTATGGCGGGCACCGGGGAGCTGTTTTTT
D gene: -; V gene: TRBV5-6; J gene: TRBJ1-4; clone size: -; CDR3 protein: CASSLEFLNEKLFF; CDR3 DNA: TGTGCCAGCAGCTTGGAATTCCTCAATGAAAAACTGTTTTTT
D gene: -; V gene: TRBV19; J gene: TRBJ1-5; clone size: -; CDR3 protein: CASSIPNGGYSNQPQHF; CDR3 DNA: TGTGCCAGTAGTATCCCCAATGGCGGATATAGCAATCAGCCCCAGCATTTT
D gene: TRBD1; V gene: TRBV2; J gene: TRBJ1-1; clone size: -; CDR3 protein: CASIPRRQGTEAFF; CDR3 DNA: TGTGCCAGCATCCCCCGACGACAGGGCACTGAAGCTTTCTTT
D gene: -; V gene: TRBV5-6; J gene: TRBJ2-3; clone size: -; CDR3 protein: CASSLTNPILRQDTQYF; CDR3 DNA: TGTGCCAGCAGCTTAACCAATCCGATTCTGCGGCAAGATACGCAGTATTTT